A selection of T cell receptor beta chains follows, all from one sample in a study of T-cell memory formation after mild COVID-19. TCRdb re-analysed the 5' RACE reads in MiXCR, keeping a single row per CDR3 protein. In the table there are 400,000 to 500,000 distinct CDR3 sequences, 20% of which are singletons. Sequences were obtained from PBMCs or a T cell subset sorted from them (not recorded which). The receptors stem from an adult woman who had mild COVID-19 (a few samples of this study predate the infection). Cell type and time point are not known. CDR3s include the opening cysteine and the closing phenylalanine or tryptophan. The order of the fields is J gene, clone size, V gene, D gene, CDR3 protein, CDR3 DNA. The D gene is left open where the match is weak. Only part of the rows carry a size: once, few, many, or a class if the clone is expanded.

j_call: TRBJ1-3; clone_size: NA; v_call: TRBV12-3/TRBV12-4; d_call: NA; cdr3_aa: CASSRLSRVGNTIYF; cdr3_nt: TGTGCCAGCAGCCGTCTAAGCAGGGTGGGAAACACCATATATTTT
j_call: TRBJ1-1; clone_size: NA; v_call: TRBV5-4; d_call: NA; cdr3_aa: CASSLDRGPYEAFF; cdr3_nt: TGTGCCAGCAGCTTGGATCGGGGCCCTTATGAAGCTTTCTTT
j_call: TRBJ2-7; clone_size: NA; v_call: TRBV12-3/TRBV12-4; d_call: TRBD1; cdr3_aa: CASSLATGPRGPSYEQYF; cdr3_nt: TGTGCCAGCAGTTTAGCGACAGGGCCCAGGGGTCCCTCCTACGAGCAGTACTTC
j_call: TRBJ2-3; clone_size: NA; v_call: TRBV11-1; d_call: TRBD1; cdr3_aa: CASSRQGAADTQYF; cdr3_nt: TGTGCCAGCAGCCGACAGGGGGCGGCAGATACGCAGTATTTT
j_call: TRBJ2-2; clone_size: few; v_call: TRBV5-1; d_call: NA; cdr3_aa: CASATSANTGELFF; cdr3_nt: TGCGCCAGCGCCACAAGCGCGAACACCGGGGAGCTGTTTTTT
j_call: TRBJ2-7; clone_size: few; v_call: TRBV7-9; d_call: TRBD1; cdr3_aa: CASSLDRGDYEQYF; cdr3_nt: TGTGCCAGCAGCTTAGACAGGGGTGACTACGAGCAGTACTTC
j_call: TRBJ2-2; clone_size: NA; v_call: TRBV5-1; d_call: TRBD1; cdr3_aa: CASTPQGATGELFF; cdr3_nt: TGCGCCAGCACTCCGCAGGGGGCTACCGGGGAGCTGTTTTTT
j_call: TRBJ2-7; clone_size: few; v_call: TRBV29-1; d_call: NA; cdr3_aa: CSATPGAASSYEQYF; cdr3_nt: TGCAGCGCTACCCCTGGAGCGGCAAGCTCCTACGAGCAGTACTTC
j_call: TRBJ2-7; clone_size: NA; v_call: TRBV29-1; d_call: NA; cdr3_aa: CSVVILYEQYF; cdr3_nt: TGCAGCGTTGTAATTCTCTACGAGCAGTACTTC
j_call: TRBJ2-5; clone_size: NA; v_call: TRBV7-7; d_call: TRBD1; cdr3_aa: CASSPTGIQETQYF; cdr3_nt: TGTGCTAGCAGCCCGACAGGGATCCAAGAGACCCAGTACTTC
j_call: TRBJ2-7; clone_size: NA; v_call: TRBV10-3; d_call: NA; cdr3_aa: CAIQDPSQGYRYEQYF; cdr3_nt: TGTGCCATCCAAGATCCAAGTCAGGGGTACAGGTACGAGCAGTACTTC
j_call: TRBJ2-7; clone_size: few; v_call: TRBV6-2/TRBV6-3; d_call: TRBD1; cdr3_aa: CASSRPGTGSYEQYF; cdr3_nt: TGTGCCAGCAGCAGGCCTGGGACAGGTTCCTACGAGCAGTACTTC
j_call: TRBJ2-3; clone_size: NA; v_call: TRBV27; d_call: NA; cdr3_aa: CASSSGGLADTQYF; cdr3_nt: TGTGCCAGCAGTTCAGGGGGGCTGGCAGATACGCAGTATTTT
j_call: TRBJ2-5; clone_size: NA; v_call: TRBV20-1; d_call: NA; cdr3_aa: CSALRRGETQYF; cdr3_nt: TGCAGTGCCCTTCGTCGGGGGGAGACCCAGTACTTC
j_call: TRBJ2-2; clone_size: few; v_call: TRBV12-3/TRBV12-4; d_call: TRBD2; cdr3_aa: CASSWGGNTGELFF; cdr3_nt: TGTGCCAGCAGTTGGGGGGGGAACACCGGGGAGCTGTTTTTT